This T cell receptor (beta chain) was identified in a study of blood T cell repertoires in COVID-19. Study-level information: Sites across the United States, Italy and Spain contributed samples from acute and convalescent COVID-19. The cDNA or gDNA used as material had been derived from T cells, B-cell-depleted T cells, or PBMCs.

Per the study methods: It was from reference gene primer amplification that nucleated cell counts were estimated. Data came from immunoSEQ multiplex PCR; TCRdb stores just in-frame clones and leaves some out. Clone size and the V and J calls come from that table; the DNA yielded D and trimming. The sample contains around 190,000 clones, approximately 90% of which appear only once. Sample: peripheral blood. The TCR comes from a human donor in a cohort sampled during active COVID-19.

The CDR3 region has the DNA TGTGCCAGTAGTATTAAAACAGGAAGATTCACAGATACGCAGTATTTT. The encoded protein is CASSIKTGRFTDTQYF. The chain is built from TRBV19 and TRBJ2-3; tentatively, D is TRBD1 (5 bases). With 3 bases removed from V and 2 bases from J, the gap between germline ends came to 15 bases. The CDR3 spans 16 residues. Germline CDR1 LNHDA, CDR2 SQIVND (reference sequence).